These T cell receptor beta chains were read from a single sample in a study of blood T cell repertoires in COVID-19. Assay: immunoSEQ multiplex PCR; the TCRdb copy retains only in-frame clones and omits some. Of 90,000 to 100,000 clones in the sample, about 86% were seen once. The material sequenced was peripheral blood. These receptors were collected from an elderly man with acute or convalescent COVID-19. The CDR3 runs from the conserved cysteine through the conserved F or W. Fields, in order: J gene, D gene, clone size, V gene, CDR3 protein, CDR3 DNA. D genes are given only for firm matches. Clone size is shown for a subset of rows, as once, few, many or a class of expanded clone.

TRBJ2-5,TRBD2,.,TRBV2,CAGSERVLAGFQYF,TGTGCCGGCAGTGAACGGGTACTAGCGGGATTTCAGTACTTC
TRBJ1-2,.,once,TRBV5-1,CASSNFGGYGYTF,TGCGCCAGCAGCAATTTCGGGGGATATGGCTACACCTTC
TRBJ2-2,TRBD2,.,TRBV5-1,CASSLGGLATLTGELFF,TGCGCCAGCAGCTTGGGGGGACTAGCGACCCTCACCGGGGAGCTGTTTTTT
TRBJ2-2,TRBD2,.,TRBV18,CASSPTSGRPPNTGELFF,TGTGCCAGCTCACCGACTAGCGGGAGGCCTCCTAACACCGGGGAGCTGTTTTTT
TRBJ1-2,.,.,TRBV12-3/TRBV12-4,CASSYQGRGYTF,TGTGCCAGCAGTTATCAGGGTAGAGGCTACACCTTC
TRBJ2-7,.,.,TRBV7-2,CASSPIAGYEQYF,TGTGCCAGCAGCCCTATAGCCGGCTACGAGCAGTACTTC
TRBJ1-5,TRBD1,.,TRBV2,CASMDRGGNQPQHF,TGTGCCAGCATGGACAGGGGGGGAAATCAGCCCCAGCATTTT
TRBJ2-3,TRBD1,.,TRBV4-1,CASSQDRGPRTQYF,TGCGCCAGCAGCCAAGATAGGGGGCCCCGTACGCAGTATTTT
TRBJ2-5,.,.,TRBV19,CASSPGPRDIKTQYF,TGTGCCAGTAGCCCCGGACCCCGGGACATAAAGACCCAGTACTTC
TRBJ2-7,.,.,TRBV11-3,CASLSGGGSPEQYF,TGTGCCAGTCTTTCGGGTGGCGGTTCCCCCGAGCAGTACTTC
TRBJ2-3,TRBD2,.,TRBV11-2,CASSRPSGSADTQYF,TGTGCCAGCAGCCGACCCAGCGGGAGCGCAGATACGCAGTATTTT
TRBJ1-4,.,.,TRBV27,CASSTRNGGRKLFF,TGTGCCAGCAGTACCCGGAACGGGGGGAGAAAACTGTTTTTT
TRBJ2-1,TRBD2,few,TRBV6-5,CASKKGAGLEQFF,TGTGCCAGCAAAAAGGGAGCGGGACTTGAGCAGTTCTTC
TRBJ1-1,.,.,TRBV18,CASSLSLSSGNTEAFF,TGTGCCAGCTCACTTTCCCTTTCCTCAGGGAACACTGAAGCTTTCTTT
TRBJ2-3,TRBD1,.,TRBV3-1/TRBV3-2,CASSSRDRVYGTDTQYF,TGTGCCAGCAGCTCACGTGACAGGGTTTACGGCACAGATACGCAGTATTTT
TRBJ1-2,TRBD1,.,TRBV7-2,CASSSQTGGSGYTF,TGTGCCAGCAGCTCCCAGACAGGGGGCAGTGGCTACACCTTC
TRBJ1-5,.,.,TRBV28,CASAFYNQPQHF,TGTGCCAGTGCCTTCTACAATCAGCCCCAGCATTTT
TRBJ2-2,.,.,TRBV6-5,CASNSLKGGTGELFF,TGTGCCAGCAACTCTTTAAAAGGGGGAACCGGGGAGCTGTTTTTT
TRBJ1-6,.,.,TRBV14,CASSASLNSPLHF,TGTGCCAGCAGCGCCTCTCTAAATTCACCCCTCCACTTT
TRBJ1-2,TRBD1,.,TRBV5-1,CASSLEGTGESGYTF,TGCGCCAGCAGCTTGGAAGGGACAGGAGAATCTGGCTACACCTTC
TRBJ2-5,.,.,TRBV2,CASSVSEETQYF,TGTGCCAGCAGTGTCAGCGAAGAGACCCAGTACTTC
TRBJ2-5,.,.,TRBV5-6,CASSLQGETQYF,TGTGCCAGCAGCTTGCAGGGAGAGACCCAGTACTTC
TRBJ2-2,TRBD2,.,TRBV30,CAWTSGRAAGELFF,TGTGCCTGGACTAGCGGGAGGGCCGCCGGGGAGCTGTTTTTT
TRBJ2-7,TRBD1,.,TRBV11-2,CASSWTGGTYEQYF,TGTGCCAGCAGCTGGACAGGGGGCACTTACGAGCAGTACTTC
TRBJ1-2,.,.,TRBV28,CASSFAQGHGYTF,TGTGCCAGCAGTTTTGCACAGGGCCATGGCTACACCTTC
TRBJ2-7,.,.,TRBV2,CASSLSYEQYF,TGTGCCAGCAGCCTCTCCTACGAGCAGTACTTC
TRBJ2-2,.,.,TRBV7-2,CASSRGLTNTGELFF,TGTGCCAGCAGCCGCGGGCTAACCAACACCGGGGAGCTGTTTTTT
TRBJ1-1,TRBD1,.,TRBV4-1,CASSQPPGTVNTEAFF,TGCGCCAGCAGCCAACCCCCCGGGACAGTGAACACTGAAGCTTTCTTT
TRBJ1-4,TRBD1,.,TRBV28,CASSTAGGGEKLFF,TGTGCCAGCAGTACCGCAGGGGGCGGTGAAAAACTGTTTTTT
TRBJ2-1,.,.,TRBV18,CASSLPRGEQFF,TGTGCCAGCTCACTACCCCGGGGAGAGCAGTTCTTC
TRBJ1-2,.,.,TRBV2,CASSENQGGYGYTF,TGTGCCAGCAGTGAGAATCAGGGTGGATATGGCTACACCTTC
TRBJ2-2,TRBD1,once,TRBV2,CASSVGTGDTGELFF,TGTGCCAGCAGTGTCGGGACAGGTGATACCGGGGAGCTGTTTTTT
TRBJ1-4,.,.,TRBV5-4,CASSLKGGVEKLFF,TGTGCCAGCAGCTTGAAGGGGGGGGTGGAAAAACTGTTTTTT
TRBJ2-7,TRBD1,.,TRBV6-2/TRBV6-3,CASSAPGQGTYEQYF,TGTGCCAGCAGTGCCCCGGGACAGGGGACCTACGAGCAGTACTTC
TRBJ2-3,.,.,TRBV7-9,CASSWDFRTDTQYF,TGTGCCAGCAGCTGGGACTTCCGCACAGATACGCAGTATTTT
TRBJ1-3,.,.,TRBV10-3,CAIRDTLTPSSGNTIYF,TGTGCCATAAGAGATACCCTAACTCCGAGCTCTGGAAACACCATATATTTT
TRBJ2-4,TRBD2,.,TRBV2,CASKLAGGPNIQYF,TGTGCCAGCAAACTAGCGGGAGGGCCTAACATTCAGTACTTC
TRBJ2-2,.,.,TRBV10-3,CAISDWWAPERAPTGELFF,TGTGCCATCAGTGATTGGTGGGCCCCGGAGAGGGCCCCAACCGGGGAGCTGTTTTTT
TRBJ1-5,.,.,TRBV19,CASSTGNQPQHF,TGTGCCAGTAGTACAGGGAATCAGCCCCAGCATTTT
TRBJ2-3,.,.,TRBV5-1,CASGRDSSTTDTQYF,TGCGCCAGCGGCCGGGACTCCTCCACCACAGATACGCAGTATTTT
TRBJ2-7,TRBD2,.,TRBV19,CASTREGSYEQYF,TGTGCCAGTACGCGGGAGGGGTCCTACGAGCAGTACTTC
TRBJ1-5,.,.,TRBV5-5,CASSLAGGRAGYQPQHF,TGTGCCAGCAGCTTGGCGGGGGGGCGAGCGGGGTATCAGCCCCAGCATTTT